This TCR beta chain was found in a study of identical twins. General observations from the study: Memory repertoires lacked the insertion deficit that abundant cord blood beta clonotypes showed.

About this clonotype itself: Its antigen is undetermined.

Template switching introduced a universal primer site, and the cDNA bore unique molecular identifiers. From the 5' RACE reads, TCRdb called clonotypes with MiXCR, one entry per CDR3 protein. The sample includes 750,000 to 950,000 distinct CDR3 sequences, roughly an eighth seen only once; the top ten take 1.5% to 2%. Healthy Caucasians provided all donations. The data also belong to a second study, concerning yellow fever vaccine responses in identical twins. That work contributes: Twin vaccine T cell responses reportedly seemed partly convergent, partly personalized.

This receptor was obtained from a woman under 30 in good health. Sequenced input: PBMCs.

CDR3 region: CASSSTRDIDGYTF. CDR3 DNA sequence: TGCGCCAGCAGCTCTACCCGGGACATTGATGGCTACACCTTC. The chain has TRBV4-1 and TRBJ1-2; D might be TRBD1 (6 bases). CDR1 is MGHRA and CDR2 is YSYEKL in the germline V gene. This CDR3 is built from 14 residues. Trimming cost V 5 bases and J 6 bases, with 16 bases left between them.